This record covers a single T cell receptor (beta chain). The antigen is undetermined. This sample was included in a study of a mutant IDH1 vaccine in newly diagnosed glioma. The wider study: Following radiotherapy alone, or alongside temozolomide cycles, vaccination was started after an interval of 4-6 weeks. The therapy given earlier, which was standard therapy, consisted of radiotherapy, temozolomide, or both, and most of the patients received both.

Only in-frame clones appear in the TCRdb table, and some are missing; sequencing was by immunoSEQ multiplex PCR. Of around 120,000 clones listed, about 82% are singletons. Germline CDR1 SGDLS, CDR2 YYNGEE. Unmatched junction bases numbered 4, after V lost 4 bases and J lost 4 bases. The CDR3 spans 14 residues. General study results and limits: Vaccination elicited immune responses in roughly 92% of patients. There seemed to be no relation between pseudoprogression and changes in top peripheral T cell clonotypes.

Time point given: week 11, during vaccination. It was 300 ug of mutant IDH1 20-mer peptide that made up each vaccine dose, given with topical imiquimod. The TCR comes from a man aged 35 to 55 with glioma. The chain employs TRBV9 and TRBJ2-7; 11 bases are a match to TRBD2. The sample here was PBMCs, taken from a glioma patient whose treatment included an IDH1 peptide vaccine. Here the CDR3 DNA reads TGTGCCAGCAGCACTAGCGGGAGCGAGTACGAGCAGTACTTC. This sequence encodes CASSTSGSEYEQYF.